One and the same sample provided the 16 T cell receptor beta chains below, sequenced in a study of blood T cell repertoires in COVID-19. Assay used: immunoSEQ multiplex PCR; TCRdb lists only in-frame clones, some missing. There are fewer than 300,000 clones in the sample; roughly 79% occur only once, and around 2.9% lies in the top ten. Material: peripheral blood. The origin of the receptors is a woman aged 55-70 years with active or convalescent COVID-19.

This chain links TRBV20-1 with TRBJ2-3, with 11 bases lining up with TRBD2. The CDR3 totals 20 residues. Germline V gene sequence: CDR1 DFQATT, CDR2 SNEGSKA (reference sequence). With 3 bases clipped from V and 2 bases from J, the junction kept 19 bases outside the gene matches. The CDR3 DNA reads TGCAGTGCTAGTAGGCCGGGACTAGCGGTCCCCAGAAGAACCACAGATACGCAGTATTTT. It specifies CSASRPGLAVPRRTTDTQYF.

Ten or more counts support this clone. The gene calls are TRBV19 and TRBJ2-1; 9 bases map to TRBD1. Trimming removed 5 bases from V and 8 bases from J; junction bases left unmatched: 7. The CDR3 contains 14 residues. Germline V gives CDR1 LNHDA, CDR2 SQIVND (reference sequence). As DNA, the CDR3 is TGTGCCAGTAGTCCGGGACAGGGTTCGCATGAGCAGTTCTTC. Its protein product is CASSPGQGSHEQFF.

V and J are TRBV9 and TRBJ2-1; maybe TRBD2 (6 bases). The V end lost 5 bases, the J end lost 7 bases, and 13 bases lay between the germline ends. CDR1 and CDR2 (germline): SGDLS, YYNGEE. This CDR3 has 13 amino acids. DNA for the CDR3: TGTGCCAGCAGTCCCGGAGGGAGGAATGAGCAGTTCTTC. Amino acids: CASSPGGRNEQFF.

As regards this clone: One end of the junction does not line up with germline, which may come from a read error. The rearrangement joins TRBV29-1 to TRBJ2-5; 8 positions agree with TRBD1. Germline CDR1 is SQVTM and CDR2 is ANQGSEA. The CDR3 is 15 residues long. CDR3 in DNA: TGCAGCGTTAAAGAACACGGACAGGGAGGTGAGACCCAGTACTTC. Amino acids: CSVKEHGQGGETQYF.

The chain combines TRBV9 with TRBJ1-3, with 9 bases lining up with TRBD1. Germline loops: CDR1 SGDLS, CDR2 YYNGEE. The CDR3 has 18 amino acids. V lost 4 bases to trimming and J lost 0 bases; unmatched junction nucleotides: 11. DNA of the CDR3: TGTGCCAGCAGCCCTAACTTCGGGACAGGGAACTCTGGAAACACCATATATTTT. Amino acids: CASSPNFGTGNSGNTIYF.

This clone was recorded only once. The rearrangement uses TRBV7-9 and TRBJ2-5; possibly TRBD2 for D (6 bases). CDR1 and CDR2 from the germline V gene are SEHNR and FQNEAQ (reference sequence). V gave up 3 bases and J gave up 0 bases, with 8 bases separating them. The CDR3 has 14 amino acids. The CDR3 reads CASSFGRYQETQYF. CDR3 nucleotides: TGTGCCAGCAGCTTTGGGAGGTACCAAGAGACCCAGTACTTC.

The J gene is TRBJ1-1, the V gene TRBV4-1; weak D call: TRBD1 (6 bases). The CDR3 is 17 residues long. Trimming removed 0 bases at V and 4 bases at J, with 18 bases between. Germline CDR1 reads MGHRA; CDR2 reads YSYEKL. The CDR3 region has the DNA TGCGCCAGCAGCCAAGAGTCGTTGGGCAGGGGTGGCACTGAAGCTTTCTTT. Its protein is CASSQESLGRGGTEAFF.

This chain's CDR3 is CASSLAGTGPMGSKLFF. The CDR3 DNA follows: TGTGCCAGCAGCTTGGCCGGGACAGGGCCTATGGGTAGTAAACTGTTTTTT. J is TRBJ1-4 and V is TRBV5-6; 9 nucleotides agree with TRBD1. This CDR3 comprises 17 residues. V lost 0 bases, J lost 11 bases, and 14 bases stayed unmatched. From germline, CDR1 is SGHDT and CDR2 YYEEEE.

This clone appeared once. The same CDR3 can be traced to other DNA sequences in this sample. The V call is TRBV5-1, the J call TRBJ1-5, with 7 bases that match TRBD1. From germline, CDR1 is SGHRS and CDR2 YFSETQ. The CDR3 is 14 residues long. Unmatched junction bases numbered 2, after V lost 0 bases and J lost 5 bases. The CDR3 loop is CASSLEGGDQPQHF. The CDR3 region has the DNA TGCGCCAGCAGCTTGGAAGGGGGCGATCAGCCCCAGCATTTT.

This chain joins TRBV7-9 and TRBJ2-3; TRBD2 matches 10 bases. J was trimmed by 6 bases and V by 0 bases; bases with no gene match: 3. CDR1 is SEHNR and CDR2 is FQNEAQ in the germline V gene (reference sequence). The CDR3 covers 15 residues. The CDR3, as DNA: TGTGCCAGCAGCTTAGCTAGCGGGGGGCGGGATACGCAGTATTTT. Amino acids: CASSLASGGRDTQYF.

V gene TRBV6-1 combines with J gene TRBJ2-3; D is unclear. The CDR3 loop spans 13 amino acids. V dropped 4 bases and J dropped 2 bases, with 7 bases sitting between them. Germline loops: CDR1 MNHNS, CDR2 SASEGT. The CDR3 sequence is CASSARVTDTQYF. CDR3 DNA sequence: TGTGCCAGCAGTGCCCGCGTCACAGATACGCAGTATTTT.

The gene calls are TRBV6-1 and TRBJ2-5; 13 nucleotides agree with TRBD2. The germline V gene encodes CDR1 MNHNS and CDR2 SASEGT. The CDR3 is made up of 16 amino acids. After removal of 2 bases from V and 1 base from J, the junction contained 1 base not matched to a gene. This chain's CDR3 is CASSERTSGGQETQYF. The CDR3 DNA reads as TGTGCCAGCAGTGAAAGGACTAGCGGGGGCCAAGAGACCCAGTACTTC.

The V gene is TRBV18, the J gene TRBJ1-2, with D possibly matching TRBD1 (6 bases). CDR3 length: 13 amino acids. The germline V gene has CDR1 KGHSH and CDR2 LQKENI. V was shortened by 6 bases and J by 8 bases, with 16 bases between the two germline ends. For the CDR3, the DNA is TGTGCCAGCTCCCTTGACAGGTCCTCCGGCTACACCTTC. Amino acids: CASSLDRSSGYTF.

The chain couples TRBV6-4 to TRBJ2-3, with 14 positions matching TRBD2. J lost 3 bases, V lost 5 bases, and 1 base had no gene match. The CDR3 covers 15 residues. The V gene's germline CDR1 is MRHNA and CDR2 SNTAGT. CDR3 in DNA: TGTGCCAGCAGTAGACTAGCGGGGGGGACAGATACGCAGTATTTT. This codes for CASSRLAGGTDTQYF.

Only a few counts were recorded for this clone. This rearrangement joins TRBV5-1 to TRBJ2-5, with TRBD2 matching 7 bases. Germline assignment: CDR1 SGHRS and CDR2 YFSETQ. The CDR3 spans 14 residues. With 4 bases clipped from V and 0 bases from J, the junction kept 3 bases outside the gene matches. CDR3 sequence reads: CASSIGTNQETQYF. CDR3 sequence (DNA): TGCGCCAGCAGCATCGGGACTAACCAAGAGACCCAGTACTTC. The full variable domain, with the rest looked up from reference TRBV5-1 and TRBJ2-5, is KAGVTQTPRYLIKTRGQQVTLSCSPISGHRSVSWYQQTPGQGLQFLFEYFSETQRNKGNFPGRFSGRQFSNSRSEMNVSTLELGDSALYLCASSIGTNQETQYFGPGTRLLVL.

The V call is TRBV7-6, the J call TRBJ1-6, with 8 nucleotides matching TRBD1. The J segment lost 7 bases and the V segment lost 5 bases, leaving 1 base of the junction unmatched. The CDR3 spans 13 residues. Germline-derived CDR1 and CDR2 are SGHVS and FNYEAQ. As DNA, the CDR3 is TGTGCCAGCAGCAGACAGGGGAATTCACCCCTCCACTTT. It codes for CASSRQGNSPLHF.